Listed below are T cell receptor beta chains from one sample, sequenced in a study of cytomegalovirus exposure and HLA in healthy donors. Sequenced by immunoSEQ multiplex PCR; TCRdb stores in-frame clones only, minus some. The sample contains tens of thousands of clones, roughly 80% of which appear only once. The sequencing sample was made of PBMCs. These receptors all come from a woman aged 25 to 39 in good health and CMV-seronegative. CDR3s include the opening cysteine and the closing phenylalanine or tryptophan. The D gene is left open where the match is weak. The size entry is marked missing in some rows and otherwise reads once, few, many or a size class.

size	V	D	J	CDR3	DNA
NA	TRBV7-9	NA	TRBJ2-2	CASSSDSSGELFF	TGTGCCAGCAGCTCGGACAGTTCCGGGGAGCTGTTTTTT
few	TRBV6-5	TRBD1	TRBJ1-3	CASTKGTGPGNTIYF	TGTGCCAGCACCAAAGGGACAGGGCCTGGAAACACCATATATTTT
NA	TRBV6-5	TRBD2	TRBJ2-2	CASSYASGANTGELFF	TGTGCCAGCAGTTACGCTAGCGGGGCGAACACCGGGGAGCTGTTTTTT
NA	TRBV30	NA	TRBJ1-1	CAGNPGNPEAFF	TGTGCCGGGAACCCGGGGAATCCTGAAGCTTTCTTT
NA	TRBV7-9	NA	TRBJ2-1	CASSLGAGASYNEQFF	TGTGCCAGCAGCTTAGGGGCGGGGGCCTCCTACAATGAGCAGTTCTTC
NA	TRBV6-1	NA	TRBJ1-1	CASSEEGGMNTEAFF	TGTGCCAGCAGTGAAGAGGGGGGGATGAACACTGAAGCTTTCTTT
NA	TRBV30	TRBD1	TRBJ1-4	CAWSPEGAEKLFF	TGTGCCTGGAGCCCAGAGGGGGCTGAAAAACTGTTTTTT
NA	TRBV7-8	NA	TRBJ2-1	CASSFRQAVTYNEQFF	TGTGCCAGCAGCTTTAGACAGGCCGTTACTTACAATGAGCAGTTCTTC
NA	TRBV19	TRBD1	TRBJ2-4	CASSMEQGAKNIQYF	TGTGCCAGTAGTATGGAACAGGGGGCCAAAAACATTCAGTACTTC
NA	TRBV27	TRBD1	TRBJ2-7	CASSIRGQGETYEQYF	TGTGCCAGCAGCATCCGAGGACAGGGGGAAACCTACGAGCAGTACTTC
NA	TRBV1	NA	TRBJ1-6	CTSSDRDRDSPLHF	TGCACCAGCAGCGACCGGGACAGAGATTCACCCCTCCACTTT
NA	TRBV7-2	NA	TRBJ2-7	CASSLVPLSYEQYF	TGTGCCAGCAGCTTAGTCCCTCTTTCCTACGAGCAGTACTTC
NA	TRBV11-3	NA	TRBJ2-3	CASSPHGGTQRISTDTQYF	TGTGCCAGCAGCCCCCACGGGGGGACACAGCGAATATCCACAGATACGCAGTATTTT
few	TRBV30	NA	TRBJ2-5	CAWSVQGTLGETQYF	TGTGCCTGGAGTGTACAAGGGACACTCGGGGAGACCCAGTACTTC
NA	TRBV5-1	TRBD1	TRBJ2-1	CASSLSRDRDYNEQFF	TGCGCCAGCAGCTTGTCTCGGGACAGGGACTACAATGAGCAGTTCTTC
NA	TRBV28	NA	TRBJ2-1	CASSMPHTAYNEQFF	TGTGCCAGCAGTATGCCCCATACTGCGTACAATGAGCAGTTCTTC
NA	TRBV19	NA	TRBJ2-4	CASSIDQGTLAKNIQYF	TGTGCCAGTAGTATAGATCAGGGGACCTTAGCCAAAAACATTCAGTACTTC
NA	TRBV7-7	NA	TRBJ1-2	CASSFFPAGYGYTF	TGTGCCAGCAGCTTCTTTCCCGCGGGGTATGGCTACACCTTC
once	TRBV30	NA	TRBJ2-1	CAWSVVLGGEQFF	TGTGCCTGGAGTGTCGTCCTGGGGGGTGAGCAGTTCTTC
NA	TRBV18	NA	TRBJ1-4	CASSPPRPRNEKLFF	TGTGCCAGCTCACCACCGAGGCCTAGGAATGAAAAACTGTTTTTT
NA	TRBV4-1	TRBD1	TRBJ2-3	CASSFQGAGDTQYF	TGCGCCAGCAGCTTCCAGGGGGCTGGAGATACGCAGTATTTT
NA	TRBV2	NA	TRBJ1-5	CASSDRGYNQPQHF	TGTGCCAGCAGTGACAGGGGATACAATCAGCCCCAGCATTTT
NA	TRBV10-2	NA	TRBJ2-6	CASSDTGRSGANVLTF	TGCGCCAGCAGTGATACAGGTCGCTCTGGGGCCAACGTCCTGACTTTC
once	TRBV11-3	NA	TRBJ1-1	CASSLNLGGGTEAFF	TGTGCCAGCAGCTTAAATTTGGGGGGGGGCACTGAAGCTTTCTTT
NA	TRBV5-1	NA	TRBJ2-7	CASSPGHRDPYEQYF	TGCGCCAGCAGCCCGGGACACCGGGACCCCTACGAGCAGTACTTC
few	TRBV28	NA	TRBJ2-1	CASSLFRVGGDEQFF	TGTGCCAGCAGTTTATTCAGGGTAGGTGGAGATGAGCAGTTCTTC
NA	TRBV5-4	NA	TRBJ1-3	CASSLSGGNTIYF	TGTGCCAGCAGCTTGTCAGGTGGAAACACCATATATTTT
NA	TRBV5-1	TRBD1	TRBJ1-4	CASSLFEQGVNEKLFF	TGCGCCAGCAGCTTGTTCGAACAGGGGGTGAATGAAAAACTGTTTTTT
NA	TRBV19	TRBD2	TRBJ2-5	CASSIGASGGAGETQYF	TGTGCCAGTAGTATCGGGGCTAGCGGGGGGGCCGGGGAGACCCAGTACTTC
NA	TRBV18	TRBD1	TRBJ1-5	CASSLPGQGNQPQHF	TGTGCCAGCTCACTTCCGGGACAGGGTAATCAGCCCCAGCATTTT
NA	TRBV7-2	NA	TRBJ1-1	CASSLVTVGNTEAFF	TGTGCCAGCAGCTTAGTCACAGTGGGGAACACTGAAGCTTTCTTT
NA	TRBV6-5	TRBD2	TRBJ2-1	CASSYLGGTYNEQFF	TGTGCCAGCAGTTACTTGGGGGGGACCTACAATGAGCAGTTCTTC
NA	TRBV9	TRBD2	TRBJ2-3	CASSQGLAGLLDTQYF	TGTGCCAGCAGCCAGGGACTAGCGGGACTTTTGGATACGCAGTATTTT
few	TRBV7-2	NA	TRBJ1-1	CASSLARGTEAFF	TGTGCCAGCAGCTTGGCCCGGGGCACTGAAGCTTTCTTT
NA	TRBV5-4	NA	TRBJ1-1	CASSLERNTEAFF	TGTGCCAGCAGCTTGGAGAGGAACACTGAAGCTTTCTTT
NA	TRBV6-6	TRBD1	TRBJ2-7	CASSPGQGATYEQYF	TGTGCCAGCAGCCCGGGACAGGGGGCAACCTACGAGCAGTACTTC
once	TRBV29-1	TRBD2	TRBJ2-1	CSVTGGSSYNEQFF	TGCAGCGTGACGGGCGGGAGCTCCTACAATGAGCAGTTCTTC
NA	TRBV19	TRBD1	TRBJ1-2	CASSPGQGNYGYTF	TGTGCCAGTAGTCCCGGACAGGGTAACTATGGCTACACCTTC
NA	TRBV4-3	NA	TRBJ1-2	CASSPLLNYGYTF	TGCGCCAGCAGCCCACTCCTTAACTATGGCTACACCTTC
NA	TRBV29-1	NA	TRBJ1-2	CSVVGQGGYTF	TGCAGCGTCGTAGGCCAGGGGGGCTACACCTTC
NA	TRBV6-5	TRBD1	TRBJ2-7	CASRASTGAYEQYF	TGTGCCAGCAGGGCATCAACAGGGGCCTACGAGCAGTACTTC
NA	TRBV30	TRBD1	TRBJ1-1	CAFDRGLQTEAFF	TGTGCCTTTGACAGGGGGTTGCAGACTGAAGCTTTCTTT
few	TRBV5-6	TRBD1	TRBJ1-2	CASSSDRGPPYTF	TGTGCCAGCAGCTCCGACAGGGGGCCACCCTACACCTTC
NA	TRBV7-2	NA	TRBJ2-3	CASSLDYTGTDTQYF	TGTGCCAGCAGCTTAGACTACACCGGCACAGATACGCAGTATTTT
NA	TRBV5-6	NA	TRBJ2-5	CASSWGGFQETQYF	TGTGCCAGCAGCTGGGGGGGCTTTCAAGAGACCCAGTACTTC
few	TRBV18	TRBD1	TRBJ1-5	CASSPTGGAGSNQPQHF	TGTGCCAGCTCGCCTACAGGGGGCGCCGGGAGCAATCAGCCCCAGCATTTT
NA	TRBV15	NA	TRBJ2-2	CATSNDMWRENTGELFF	TGTGCCACCAGCAATGATATGTGGCGGGAGAACACCGGGGAGCTGTTTTTT
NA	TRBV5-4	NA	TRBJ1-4	CASRPGGLNEKLFF	TGTGCCAGCAGGCCCGGGGGTTTGAATGAAAAACTGTTTTTT
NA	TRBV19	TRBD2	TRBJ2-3	CASSSTSKNPTDTQYF	TGTGCCAGTAGTTCGACTAGCAAGAACCCCACAGATACGCAGTATTTT
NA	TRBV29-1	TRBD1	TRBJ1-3	CSVETRGFGNTIYF	TGCAGCGTTGAGACCAGGGGGTTCGGAAACACCATATATTTT
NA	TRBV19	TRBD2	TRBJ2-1	CASSIVSSGYNEQFF	TGTGCCAGTAGTATCGTGTCTAGCGGGTACAATGAGCAGTTCTTC
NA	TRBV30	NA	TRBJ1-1	CAWSLTTTSTEAFF	TGTGCATGGAGTCTGACAACAACGAGCACTGAAGCTTTCTTT
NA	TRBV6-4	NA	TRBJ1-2	CVSRDPYWENGYTF	TGTGTCAGCAGAGATCCTTATTGGGAGAATGGCTACACCTTC